This T cell receptor beta chain originates from a study of T cells in Graves' hyperthyroidism and ophthalmopathy. The source material, RNA transcripts, was used to amplify TCR beta CDR3 regions. With the HTBI primer set, the TCR CDR3 went through a first round of RT-PCR. TCRdb processed the multiplex PCR reads anew with MiXCR; each CDR3 protein has one entry. The sample holds roughly 550,000 distinct CDR3 sequences, roughly 16% seen once. Germline V lookup: CDR1 SGHTA, CDR2 FQGNSA. This CDR3 has 18 amino acids. The V end was cut by 3 bases, the J end by 3 bases, with 23 bases between. Used for diagnoses were clinical symptoms, serum thyroxine and TRAb, thyroid ultrasound and orbital computed tomography.

The sequence derives from a woman aged 25 to 39 with Graves' ophthalmopathy. What was sequenced was blood. The V and J genes are TRBV7-2 and TRBJ1-2; D call uncertain. CDR3 in amino acids: CASSLGLTPLQRDYGYTF. In DNA, the CDR3 is TGTGCCAGCAGCTTGGGGTTGACACCCTTACAACGGGACTATGGCTACACCTTC.